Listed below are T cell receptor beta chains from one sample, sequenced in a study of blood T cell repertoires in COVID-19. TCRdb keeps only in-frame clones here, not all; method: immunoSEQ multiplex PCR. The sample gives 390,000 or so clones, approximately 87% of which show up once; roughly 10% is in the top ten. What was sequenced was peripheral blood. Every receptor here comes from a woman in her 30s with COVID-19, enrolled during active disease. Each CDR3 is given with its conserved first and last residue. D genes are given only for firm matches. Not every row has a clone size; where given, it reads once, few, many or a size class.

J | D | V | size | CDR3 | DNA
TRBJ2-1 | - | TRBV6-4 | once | CASSPLATSYNEQFF | TGTGCCAGCAGCCCTTTAGCGACCTCCTACAATGAGCAGTTCTTC
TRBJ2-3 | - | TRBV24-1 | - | CATSQGWNTDTQYF | TGTGCCACCTCACAGGGTTGGAACACAGATACGCAGTATTTT
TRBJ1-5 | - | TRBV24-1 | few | CATSRDTNQPQHF | TGTGCCACCAGCCGGGACACCAATCAGCCCCAGCATTTT
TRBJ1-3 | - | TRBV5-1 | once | CASSLRPGNTIYF | TGCGCCAGCAGCTTGCGTCCTGGAAACACCATATATTTT
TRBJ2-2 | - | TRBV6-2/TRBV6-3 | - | CASSAASIRDTGELFF | TGTGCCAGCAGTGCCGCCTCTATCCGGGACACCGGGGAGCTGTTTTTT
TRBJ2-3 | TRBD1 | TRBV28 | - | CASSLGQGRDTQYF | TGTGCCAGCAGTCTGGGACAGGGTCGGGATACGCAGTATTTT
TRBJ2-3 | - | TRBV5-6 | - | CASRPGRSGTDTQYF | TGTGCCAGCAGGCCTGGCCGGTCGGGAACAGATACGCAGTATTTT
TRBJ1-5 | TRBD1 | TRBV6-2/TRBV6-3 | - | CASSQPGTGDQPQHF | TGTGCCAGCAGCCAACCCGGGACAGGTGATCAGCCCCAGCATTTT
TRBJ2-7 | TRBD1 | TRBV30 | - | CACLTGGSYEQYF | TGTGCCTGCTTGACAGGGGGATCCTACGAGCAGTACTTC
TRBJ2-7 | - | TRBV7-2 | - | CASIQGSGQGGEQYF | TGTGCCAGCATCCAAGGGTCAGGGCAGGGAGGCGAGCAGTACTTC
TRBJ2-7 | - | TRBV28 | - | CASSSPGRLYEQYF | TGTGCCAGCAGTTCCCCAGGGCGACTCTACGAGCAGTACTTC
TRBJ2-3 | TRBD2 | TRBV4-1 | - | CASSPGSGSTDTQYF | TGCGCCAGCAGCCCAGGTAGCGGGAGCACAGATACGCAGTATTTT
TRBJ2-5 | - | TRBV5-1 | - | CASSKRVAETQYF | TGCGCCAGCAGCAAGAGGGTAGCAGAGACCCAGTACTTC
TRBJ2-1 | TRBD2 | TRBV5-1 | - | CASSRSRGGGRSGQHSNEQFF | TGCGCCAGCAGTCGTTCCCGTGGCGGGGGGCGGAGCGGGCAGCACTCCAATGAGCAGTTCTTC
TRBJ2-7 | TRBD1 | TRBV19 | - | CASSSQGPSSYEQYF | TGTGCCAGTAGTTCACAGGGGCCCAGCTCCTACGAGCAGTACTTC
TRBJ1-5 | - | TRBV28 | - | CASRPVGGERQPQHF | TGTGCCAGCAGACCCGTGGGAGGGGAGAGGCAGCCCCAGCATTTT
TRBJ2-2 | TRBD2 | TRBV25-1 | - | CASSEPKAGVGTGELFF | TGTGCCAGCAGTGAGCCCAAAGCGGGAGTGGGCACCGGGGAGCTGTTTTTT
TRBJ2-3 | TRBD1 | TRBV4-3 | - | CASSQVGGQGADTQYF | TGCGCCAGCAGCCAAGTTGGGGGACAGGGTGCAGATACGCAGTATTTT
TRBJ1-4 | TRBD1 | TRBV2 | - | CASSRQGGNEKLFF | TGTGCCAGCAGTCGACAGGGGGGGAATGAAAAACTGTTTTTT
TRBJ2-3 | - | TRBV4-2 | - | CASSQSRVRDTQYF | TGTGCCAGCAGCCAAAGCAGGGTAAGGGATACGCAGTATTTT
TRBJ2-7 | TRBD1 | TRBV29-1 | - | CSVALGQHYEQYF | TGCAGCGTTGCCCTGGGACAGCACTACGAGCAGTACTTC
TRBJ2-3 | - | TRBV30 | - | CAWTALGTFGVQYF | TGTGCCTGGACCGCCCTCGGGACTTTTGGGGTGCAGTATTTT
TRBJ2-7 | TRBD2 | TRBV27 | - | CASRPEAGGPSEQYF | TGTGCCAGCAGGCCCGAAGCGGGAGGGCCTTCCGAGCAGTACTTC
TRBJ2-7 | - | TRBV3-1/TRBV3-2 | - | CASSRAGYEQYF | TGTGCCAGCAGCCGAGCGGGCTACGAGCAGTACTTC
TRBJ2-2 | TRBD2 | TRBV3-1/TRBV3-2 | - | CASSQGLAGSTVGELFF | TGTGCCAGCAGCCAAGGACTAGCGGGATCTACCGTCGGGGAGCTGTTTTTT
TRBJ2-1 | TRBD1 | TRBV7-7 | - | CASSLDRVDEQFF | TGTGCTAGCAGCCTGGACAGGGTCGATGAGCAGTTCTTC
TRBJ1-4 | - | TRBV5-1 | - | CASSLPDRDMGVTNEKLFF | TGCGCCAGCAGCTTGCCCGACCGGGACATGGGTGTAACTAATGAAAAACTGTTTTTT
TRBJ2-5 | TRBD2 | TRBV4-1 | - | CASSQVLSGDQETQYF | TGCGCCAGCAGCCAAGTTCTGAGCGGGGACCAAGAGACCCAGTACTTC
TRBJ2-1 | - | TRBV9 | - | CASSVGVSANEQFF | TGTGCCAGCAGCGTAGGGGTTAGCGCGAATGAGCAGTTCTTC
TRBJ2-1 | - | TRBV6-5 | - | CAAGLSENEQFF | TGTGCCGCGGGACTCTCAGAGAATGAGCAGTTCTTC
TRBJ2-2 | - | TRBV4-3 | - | CASSHLGRRAMSTGELFF | TGCGCCAGCAGCCACTTGGGCAGGCGGGCAATGAGCACCGGGGAGCTGTTTTTT
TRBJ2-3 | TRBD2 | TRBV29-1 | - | CSVDPTSGKTDTQYF | TGCAGCGTTGACCCGACTAGCGGGAAGACAGATACGCAGTATTTT
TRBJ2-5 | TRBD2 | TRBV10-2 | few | CASKELSGDQETQYF | TGCGCCAGCAAAGAACTTAGCGGGGACCAAGAGACCCAGTACTTC
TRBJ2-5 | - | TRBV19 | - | CATRKEETQYF | TGTGCCACCCGGAAGGAGGAGACCCAGTACTTC
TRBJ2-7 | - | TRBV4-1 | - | CASSQETGDYEQYF | TGCGCCAGCAGCCAAGAAACGGGGGATTACGAGCAGTACTTC
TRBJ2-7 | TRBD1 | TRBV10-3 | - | CAIKKGIGGQGDNYEQYF | TGTGCCATCAAAAAGGGTATAGGCGGACAGGGAGATAACTACGAGCAGTACTTC
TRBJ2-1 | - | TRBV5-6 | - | CASSAGGAGSYNEQFF | TGTGCCAGCAGCGCTGGGGGGGCGGGGTCCTACAATGAGCAGTTCTTC
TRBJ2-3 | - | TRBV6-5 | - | CASKRQLRDTQYF | TGTGCCAGCAAGAGACAGCTTCGAGATACGCAGTATTTT
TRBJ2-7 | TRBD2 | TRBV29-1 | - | CSVAPASGLISEQYF | TGCAGCGTTGCACCGGCTAGCGGGTTGATTAGCGAGCAGTACTTC
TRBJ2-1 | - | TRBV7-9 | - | CASSFSRGGYNEQFF | TGTGCCAGCAGCTTCAGTCGAGGGGGATACAATGAGCAGTTCTTC
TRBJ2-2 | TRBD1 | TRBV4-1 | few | CASSLSWTGGVPGELFF | TGCGCCAGCAGCCTCTCCTGGACAGGGGGCGTTCCCGGGGAGCTGTTTTTT